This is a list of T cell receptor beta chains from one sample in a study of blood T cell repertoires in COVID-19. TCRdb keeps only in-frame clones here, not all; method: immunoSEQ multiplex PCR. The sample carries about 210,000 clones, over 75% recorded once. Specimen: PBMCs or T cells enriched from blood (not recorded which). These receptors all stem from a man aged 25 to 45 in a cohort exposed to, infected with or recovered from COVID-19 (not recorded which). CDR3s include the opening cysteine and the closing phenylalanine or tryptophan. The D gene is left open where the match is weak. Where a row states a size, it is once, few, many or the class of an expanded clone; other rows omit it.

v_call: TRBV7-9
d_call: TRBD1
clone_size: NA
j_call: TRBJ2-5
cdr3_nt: TGTGCCAGCACCTCCCGGACAGGGCGGGAGACCCAGTACTTC
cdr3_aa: CASTSRTGRETQYF

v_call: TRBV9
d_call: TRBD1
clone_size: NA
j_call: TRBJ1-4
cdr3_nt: TGTGCCAGCAGCGAAGGTCAGGGGGCGCGAGGTGAAAAACTGTTTTTT
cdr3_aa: CASSEGQGARGEKLFF

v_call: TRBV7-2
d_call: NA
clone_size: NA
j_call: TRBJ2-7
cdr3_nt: TGTGCCAGCAGCCTATCAGGGTACCCGTACTTC
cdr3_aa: CASSLSGYPYF

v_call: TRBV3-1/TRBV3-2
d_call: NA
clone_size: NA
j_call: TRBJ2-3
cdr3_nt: TGTGCCAGCAGACGAGCTACTAGCTTGGATACGCAGTATTTT
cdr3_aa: CASRRATSLDTQYF

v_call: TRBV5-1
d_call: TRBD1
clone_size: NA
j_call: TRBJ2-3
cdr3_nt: TGCGCCAGCCGGACACCGGGACAGGGGTTAAACACAGATACGCAGTATTTT
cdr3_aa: CASRTPGQGLNTDTQYF

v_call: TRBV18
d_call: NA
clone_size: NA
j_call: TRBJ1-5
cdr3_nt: TGTGCCAGCTCACCACAGGCGGATAGCAATCAGCCCCAGCATTTT
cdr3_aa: CASSPQADSNQPQHF

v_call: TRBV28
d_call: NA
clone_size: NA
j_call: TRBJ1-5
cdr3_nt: TGTGCCAGCCCTCCTACGGGGATTAGCAATCAGCCCCAGCATTTT
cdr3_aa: CASPPTGISNQPQHF

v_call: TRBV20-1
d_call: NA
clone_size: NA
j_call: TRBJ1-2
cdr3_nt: TGCAGTGCCCCACTTTCGTCCTTC
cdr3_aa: CSAPLSSF

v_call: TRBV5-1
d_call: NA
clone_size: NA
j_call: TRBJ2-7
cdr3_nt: TGCGCCAGCAGCTGGGGCGCAGGCTACGAGCAGTACTTC
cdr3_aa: CASSWGAGYEQYF

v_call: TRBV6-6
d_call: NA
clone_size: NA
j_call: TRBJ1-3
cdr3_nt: TGTGCCAGCAGTTACCGGGTTCTCAACTCTGGAAACACCATATATTTT
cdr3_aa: CASSYRVLNSGNTIYF

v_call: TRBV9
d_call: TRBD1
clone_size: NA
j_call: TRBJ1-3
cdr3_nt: TGTGCCAGCAGCGGACGGGACAGGGGGCGTGAAGGAAACACCATATATTTT
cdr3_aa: CASSGRDRGREGNTIYF

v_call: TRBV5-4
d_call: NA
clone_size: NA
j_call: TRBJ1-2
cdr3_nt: TGTGCCAGCAGCTTACAGTCTCGTAGTTATGGCTACACCTTC
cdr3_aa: CASSLQSRSYGYTF

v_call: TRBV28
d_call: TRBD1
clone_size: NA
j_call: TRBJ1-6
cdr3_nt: TGTGCCAGCAGCGGGGACAGCAATTCACCCCTCCACTTT
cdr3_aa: CASSGDSNSPLHF

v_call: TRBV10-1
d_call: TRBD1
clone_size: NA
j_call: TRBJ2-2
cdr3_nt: TGCGCCAGCAGTGAGTCGACAGGGAAGACCGGGGAGCTGTTTTTT
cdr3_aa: CASSESTGKTGELFF

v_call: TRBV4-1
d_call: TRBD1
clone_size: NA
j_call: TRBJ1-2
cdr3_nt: TGCGCCAGCAGCCAAGATAGACAGGGGTACGATGGCTACACCTTC
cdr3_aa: CASSQDRQGYDGYTF

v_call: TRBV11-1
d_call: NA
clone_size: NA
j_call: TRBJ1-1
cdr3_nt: TGTGCCAGCAGCTTAGCCGCAGGAAGCTTGGCTGAAGCTTTCTTT
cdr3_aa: CASSLAAGSLAEAFF

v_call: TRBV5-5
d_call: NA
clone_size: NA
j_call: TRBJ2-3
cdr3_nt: TGTGCCAGCAGCTCCCCCTTTTTTTTGGGGAGGAATCGAGGCCCAGATACGCAGTATTTT
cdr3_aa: CASSSPFFLGRNRGPDTQYF

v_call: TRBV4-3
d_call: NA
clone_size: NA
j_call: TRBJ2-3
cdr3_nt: TGCGCCAGCAGACACCAGAGCACAGATACGCAGTATTTT
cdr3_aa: CASRHQSTDTQYF

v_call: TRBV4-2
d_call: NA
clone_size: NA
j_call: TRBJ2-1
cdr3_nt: TGTGCCAGCAGCCAAGTGGCGGCGGGAAGGGCCCTAGACAATGAGCAGTTCTTC
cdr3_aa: CASSQVAAGRALDNEQFF

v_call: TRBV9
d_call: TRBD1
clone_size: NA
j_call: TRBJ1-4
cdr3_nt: TGTGCCAGCAGCGCAATACAGGGGGGGAATGAAAAACTGTTTTTT
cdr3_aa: CASSAIQGGNEKLFF

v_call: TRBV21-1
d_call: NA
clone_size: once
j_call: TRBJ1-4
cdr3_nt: TGTGCCAGCAGCAGTGGGGGAGGGGTGGGCAAACTGTTTTTT
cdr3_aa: CASSSGGGVGKLFF

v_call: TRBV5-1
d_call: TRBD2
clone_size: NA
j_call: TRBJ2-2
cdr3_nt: TGCGCCAGCAGCCCGCTAGCGGGGAACACCGGGGAGCTGTTTTTT
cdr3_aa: CASSPLAGNTGELFF

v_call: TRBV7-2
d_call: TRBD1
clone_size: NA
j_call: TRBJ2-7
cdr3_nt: TGTGCCAGCAGCTGGACAGGGTACGAGCAGTACTTC
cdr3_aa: CASSWTGYEQYF

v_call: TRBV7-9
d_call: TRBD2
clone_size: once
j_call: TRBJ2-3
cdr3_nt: TGTGCCAGCAGCTTTCAAGCGGGGATGTCCACAGATACGCAGTATTTT
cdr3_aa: CASSFQAGMSTDTQYF

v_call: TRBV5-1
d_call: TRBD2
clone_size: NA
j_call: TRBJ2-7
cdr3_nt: TGCGCCAGCCGGCCTCAAGGCGGGAGCTACGAGCAGTACTTC
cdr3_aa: CASRPQGGSYEQYF

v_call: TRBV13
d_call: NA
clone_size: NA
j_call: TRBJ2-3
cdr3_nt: TGTGCCAGCAGCTTAGCCCCCCCGCTAGGGGTAGATACGCAGTATTTT
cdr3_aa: CASSLAPPLGVDTQYF

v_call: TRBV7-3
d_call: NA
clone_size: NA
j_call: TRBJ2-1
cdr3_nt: TGTGCCAGCAGCTTCGGACGGGGATACAATGAGCAGTTCTTC
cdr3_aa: CASSFGRGYNEQFF

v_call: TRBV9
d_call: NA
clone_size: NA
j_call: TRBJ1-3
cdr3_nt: TGTGCCAGCTCCCAAGGTCAGGGGCGGCCTGGAAACACCATATATTTT
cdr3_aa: CASSQGQGRPGNTIYF

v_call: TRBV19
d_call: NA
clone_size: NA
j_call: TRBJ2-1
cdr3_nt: TGTGCCAGTAGTATAGGGCAGGGTCTATCCAATGAGCAGTTCTTC
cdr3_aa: CASSIGQGLSNEQFF

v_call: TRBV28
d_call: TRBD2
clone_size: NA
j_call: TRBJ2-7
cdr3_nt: TGTGCCAGCAGTTTAAACAACGGACTAGCGGGAGCCTACGAGCAGTACTTC
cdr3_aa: CASSLNNGLAGAYEQYF

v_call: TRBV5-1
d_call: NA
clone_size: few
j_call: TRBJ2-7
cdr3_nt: TGCGCCAGCAGCTTGATCCAGCGGAGCTTCTACGAGCAGTACTTC
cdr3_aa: CASSLIQRSFYEQYF